This T cell receptor beta chain derives from a study of T cells after yellow fever vaccination. For the study at large: The authors prepared low-cell-number fractions using SMART-Seq v4 Ultra Low Input.

V gave up 5 bases and J gave up 4 bases; unmatched junction bases: 13. This CDR3 comprises 18 residues. Looked up from germline, CDR1 is MNHEY and CDR2 is SMNVEV (reference sequence). UMIs and a universal primer site were added when TCR cDNA was made by 5'RACE template switching. TCRdb ran MiXCR on the 5' RACE reads and lists one entry per CDR3 protein. In the table there are around 320,000 distinct CDR3 sequences, approximately 10% of which are singletons. The receptor comes from a man aged 18 to 29 who received the YFV17D yellow fever vaccine. This specimen was CD4+ T cells sorted from PBMCs, taken 5 days after the yellow fever booster vaccination. The rearrangement uses TRBV27 and TRBJ2-2; 10 nucleotides match TRBD2. The CDR3 sequence: CASSPPSGSMLVTGELFF. For the CDR3, the DNA is TGTGCCAGCAGTCCCCCTAGCGGGAGTATGTTAGTCACCGGGGAGCTGTTTTTT.